The clone carrying this TCR beta chain was found many times. The data are from a study of identical twins. This CDR3 contains 13 residues. V was cut by 7 bases and J by 4 bases, with 13 bases left in between. TCRdb fed the 5' RACE reads into MiXCR, producing one record per CDR3 protein. The data contain roughly 1.6 million distinct CDR3 sequences, 32% of them seen just once; the ten biggest clones take up under 0.35%. The clonotype comes from a newborn girl in good health. Sequencing input: cord blood. J is TRBJ1-1 and V is TRBV12-3 or TRBV12-4; D not resolved. CDR3 amino acids: CASTLDESTEAFF. The CDR3 DNA sequence: TGTGCCAGCACCCTGGACGAAAGCACTGAAGCTTTCTTT.